These 14 T cell receptor beta chains were sequenced from one sample in a study of blood T cell repertoires in COVID-19. Measured with immunoSEQ multiplex PCR; TCRdb has only the in-frame clones, and not every one. This table has about 300,000 clones, roughly 87% appearing once. Sequenced material: PBMCs or T cells enriched from blood (not recorded which). The source of these receptors is a woman aged 30 to 39 who had recovered from COVID-19.

CDR3 sequence reads: CASSYWRGTTDTQYF. The CDR3 DNA sequence: TGTGCCAGCAGTTACTGGCGGGGAACCACAGATACGCAGTATTTT. The genes are TRBV6-2 or TRBV6-3 and TRBJ2-3, with a possible D match to TRBD2 (6 bases). Germline-derived CDR1 and CDR2 are MNHEY and SVGEGT. This CDR3 contains 15 residues. The germline V and J ends were trimmed by 1 base and 2 bases, with 10 bases remaining between them.

The chain combines TRBV11-3 with TRBJ2-7; 12 bases map to TRBD2. Looked up from germline, CDR1 is SGHNT and CDR2 is YENEEA. The ends lost 4 bases at V and 4 bases at J; junction bases unmatched: 17. This CDR3 is built from 19 residues. CDR3 in amino acids: CASSSPHLGLAGKPYEQYF. The CDR3 nucleotides are TGTGCCAGCAGCTCCCCCCACCTAGGACTAGCGGGGAAACCGTACGAGCAGTACTTC.

V gene TRBV5-1 combines with J gene TRBJ1-2; 8 bases are a match to TRBD1. This CDR3 spans 15 amino acids. V shed 4 bases, J shed 3 bases, and the junction held 8 bases outside the gene matches. Per the germline V gene, CDR1 is SGHRS and CDR2 is YFSETQ. The CDR3 reads CASSQTGQGYYGYTF. In DNA, the CDR3 is TGCGCCAGCAGCCAGACCGGACAGGGCTACTATGGCTACACCTTC.

J is TRBJ1-2 and V is TRBV24-1; TRBD1 aligns across 9 bases. The trim removed 4 bases at V and 8 bases at J, leaving 4 bases unmatched. CDR3 size: 13 residues. CDR1 and CDR2 (germline): KGHDR, SFDVKD. Here the CDR3 reads CATSDPTGGGYTF. In DNA, the CDR3 is TGTGCCACCAGTGACCCGACAGGGGGAGGCTACACCTTC.

The chain joins TRBV2 to TRBJ1-6; the D gene is possibly TRBD1 (6 bases). Germline-derived CDR1 and CDR2 are SNHLY and FYNNEI. Trimming removed 8 bases at V and 9 bases at J, with 17 bases between. This CDR3 has 14 residues. The CDR3 spells CASRASIRGSPLHF. DNA for the CDR3: TGTGCCAGCCGAGCGAGTATCAGGGGTTCACCCCTCCACTTT.

This clone was counted only a few times. The chain is built from TRBV5-1 and TRBJ1-1; tentative D call: TRBD1 (5 bases). The V gene's germline CDR1 is SGHRS and CDR2 YFSETQ. The CDR3 consists of 15 residues. V was shortened by 0 bases and J by 4 bases, with 13 bases between the two germline ends. The CDR3 sequence: CASSLVAGLSTEAFF. The CDR3, as DNA: TGCGCCAGCAGCTTGGTCGCAGGGTTGAGCACTGAAGCTTTCTTT. Filled out from reference TRBV5-1 and TRBJ1-1, the complete variable domain reads KAGVTQTPRYLIKTRGQQVTLSCSPISGHRSVSWYQQTPGQGLQFLFEYFSETQRNKGNFPGRFSGRQFSNSRSEMNVSTLELGDSALYLCASSLVAGLSTEAFFGQGTRLTVV.

This chain links TRBV3-1 (or the pseudogene TRBV3-2) with TRBJ2-5; 7 bases line up with TRBD2. The CDR3 consists of 16 residues. V shed 5 bases, J shed 4 bases, and the junction held 13 bases outside the gene matches. CDR1 is LGHDT, CDR2 YNNKEL, per germline (reference sequence). The CDR3 reads CASSARKGGGSETQYF. The CDR3, as DNA: TGTGCCAGCAGCGCAAGAAAAGGCGGGGGTTCAGAGACCCAGTACTTC.

This chain links TRBV7-9 with TRBJ1-3; D gene ambiguous. Trimming stripped 6 bases from V and 0 bases from J, with 12 bases between. Per germline, CDR1 SEHNR and CDR2 FQNEAQ (reference sequence). The CDR3 length is 15 residues. CDR3 in DNA: TGTGCCAGCAGGCCACGGGTCTCCTCTGGAAACACCATATATTTT. This translates into CASRPRVSSGNTIYF.

The rearrangement joins TRBV13 to TRBJ1-2; D not resolved. The CDR3 covers 20 residues. V was shortened by 1 base and J by 3 bases, with 27 bases between the two germline ends. Germline values: CDR1 PRHDT, CDR2 FYEKMQ (reference sequence). CDR3 nucleotides: TGTGCCAGCAGCTTAGAAGGTCGCCCTGAGGCTCGCAGAGCCGACTATGGCTACACCTTC. Translating gives CASSLEGRPEARRADYGYTF.

This clone was detected once. The chain joins TRBV4-2 to TRBJ2-5, with TRBD2 as a possible D gene (5 bases). Between the trimmed V and J ends, which lost 1 base and 5 bases, there was a span of 8 bases. There are 13 residues in the CDR3. Germline V lookup: CDR1 LGHNA, CDR2 YNFKEQ. CDR3 region: CASSQGSGETQYF. The CDR3 nucleotides read TGTGCCAGCAGCCAAGGGTCGGGGGAGACCCAGTACTTC.

This chain joins TRBV28 and TRBJ2-3; maybe TRBD1 (5 bases). V shed 3 bases and J shed 8 bases, with 15 bases lying between them. The CDR3 sequence is 14 residues long. CDR1 MDHEN and CDR2 SYDVKM come from the germline V gene. This CDR3 is CASSLAQGIGTQYF. CDR3 bases: TGTGCCAGCAGTTTGGCGCAGGGAATTGGTACGCAGTATTTT.

This chain links TRBV4-1 with TRBJ2-6, with D maybe TRBD1 (5 bases). V gave up 0 bases and J gave up 0 bases, with 9 bases separating them. In germline, CDR1 is MGHRA, CDR2 YSYEKL. The CDR3 extends over 17 amino acids. CDR3 protein: CASSQDRENSGANVLTF. CDR3 DNA sequence: TGCGCCAGCAGCCAAGACAGGGAAAACTCTGGGGCCAACGTCCTGACTTTC.

This clone was seen a few times. The chain uses TRBV30 and TRBJ2-6, with D perhaps TRBD1 (6 bases). Germline V lookup: CDR1 GTSNPN, CDR2 SVGIG (reference sequence). This CDR3 spans 16 amino acids. Deletions cut 0 bases from V and 1 base from J, with 10 bases between. CDR3 nucleotides: TGTGCCTGGAGTGTAGTGGGGGCTTCTGGGGCCAACGTCCTGACTTTC. It translates to CAWSVVGASGANVLTF.

The J gene is TRBJ1-4, the V gene TRBV19; perhaps TRBD1 as D (6 bases). Trimming took off 7 bases at V and 4 bases at J, with 19 bases between the two ends. From germline, CDR1 is LNHDA and CDR2 SQIVND (reference sequence). CDR3 size: 16 residues. The CDR3 loop reads CASTYGAGVDNEKLFF. DNA for the CDR3: TGTGCCAGTACCTATGGGGCAGGGGTGGATAATGAAAAACTGTTTTTT.